This entry is about one TCR beta chain. As yet, its antigen is unknown. This CDR3 is built from 11 residues. The V end lost 8 bases, the J end lost 7 bases, and 11 bases lay between the germline ends. Germline V CDR1 and CDR2: MNHNS, SASEGT. The record originates from a study of OX40 agonist ivuxolimab in advanced cancers. In the study overall: Patients receiving dose escalation had hepatocellular carcinoma, melanoma, renal cell or head and neck cancer.

Study-wide points: In the 0.1-3.0 mg/kg groups, partial responders showed among the lowest expansion.

Profiled with immunoSEQ multiplex PCR; TCRdb holds only in-frame clones, not every one. Of tens of thousands of clones listed, around 83% are singletons. The receptor comes from an adult with an advanced solid tumor such as melanoma, head and neck, liver or kidney cancer. The chain uses TRBV6-1 and TRBJ1-2; TRBD1 is a possible D gene (5 bases). The sequenced sample was CD4+ or CD8+ T cells sorted from blood, obtained in a trial of the OX40 agonist ivuxolimab. The CDR3 spells CASRGVPGYTF. CDR3 coding DNA: TGTGCCAGCCGGGGGGTTCCTGGCTACACCTTC.